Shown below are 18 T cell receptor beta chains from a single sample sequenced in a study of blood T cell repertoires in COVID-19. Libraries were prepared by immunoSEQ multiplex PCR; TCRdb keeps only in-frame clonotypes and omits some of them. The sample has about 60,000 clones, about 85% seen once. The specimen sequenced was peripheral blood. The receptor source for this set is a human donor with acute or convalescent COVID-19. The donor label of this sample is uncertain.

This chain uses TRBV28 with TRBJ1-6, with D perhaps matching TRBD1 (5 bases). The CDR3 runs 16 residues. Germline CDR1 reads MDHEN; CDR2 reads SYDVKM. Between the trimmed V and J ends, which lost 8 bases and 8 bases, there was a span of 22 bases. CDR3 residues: CASSSVGGVLDSPLHF. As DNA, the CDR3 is TGTGCCAGCTCGTCGGTTGGGGGGGTTTTGGATTCACCCCTCCACTTT.

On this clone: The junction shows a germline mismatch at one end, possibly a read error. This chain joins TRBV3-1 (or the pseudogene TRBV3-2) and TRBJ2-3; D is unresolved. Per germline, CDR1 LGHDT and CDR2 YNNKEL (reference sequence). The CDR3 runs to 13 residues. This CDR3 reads CASSQDSVRPPNF. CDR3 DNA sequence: TGTGCCAGCAGCCAAGATTCCGTGCGGCCCCCAAATTTT.

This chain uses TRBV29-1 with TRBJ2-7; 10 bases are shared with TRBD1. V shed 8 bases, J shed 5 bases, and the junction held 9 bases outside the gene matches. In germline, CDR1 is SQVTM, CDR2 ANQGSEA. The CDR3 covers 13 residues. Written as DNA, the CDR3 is TGCAGCTGTTTCCGGGACAGGGGCCACGAGCAGTACTTC. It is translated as CSCFRDRGHEQYF.

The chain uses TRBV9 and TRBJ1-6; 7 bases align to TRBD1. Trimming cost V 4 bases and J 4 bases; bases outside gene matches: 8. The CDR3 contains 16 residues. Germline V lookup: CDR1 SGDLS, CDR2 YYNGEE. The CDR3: CASSTGTDQYNSPLHF. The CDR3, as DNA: TGTGCCAGCAGCACCGGGACAGACCAATATAATTCACCCCTCCACTTT.

Written as DNA, the CDR3 is TGTGCCTGGAGTGTACTTGACAGGGTTGGTCAGCCCCAGCATTTT. As protein: CAWSVLDRVGQPQHF. This chain links TRBV30 with TRBJ1-5; 7 bases line up with TRBD1. The CDR3 has 15 residues. In germline, CDR1 is GTSNPN, CDR2 SVGIG (reference sequence). V gave up 0 bases and J gave up 6 bases; unmatched junction bases: 8.

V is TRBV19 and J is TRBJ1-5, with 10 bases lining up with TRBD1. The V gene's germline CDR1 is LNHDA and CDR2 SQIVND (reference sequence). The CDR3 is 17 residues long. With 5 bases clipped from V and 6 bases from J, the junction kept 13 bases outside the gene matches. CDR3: CASSAPGQGSLPQPQHF. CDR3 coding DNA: TGTGCCAGTAGTGCACCGGGACAGGGGTCGCTCCCTCAGCCCCAGCATTTT.

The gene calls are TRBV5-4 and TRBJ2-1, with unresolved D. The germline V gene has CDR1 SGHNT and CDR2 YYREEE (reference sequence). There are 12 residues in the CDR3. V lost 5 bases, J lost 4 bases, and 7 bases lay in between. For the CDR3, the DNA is TGTGCCAGCAGTTTCAATTACAATGAGCAGTTCTTC. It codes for CASSFNYNEQFF.

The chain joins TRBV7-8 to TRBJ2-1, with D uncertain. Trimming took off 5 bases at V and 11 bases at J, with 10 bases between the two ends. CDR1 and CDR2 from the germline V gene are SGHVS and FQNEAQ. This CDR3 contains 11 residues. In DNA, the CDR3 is TGTGCCAGCAGCCACCCGGTAAAGCAGTTCTTC. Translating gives CASSHPVKQFF.

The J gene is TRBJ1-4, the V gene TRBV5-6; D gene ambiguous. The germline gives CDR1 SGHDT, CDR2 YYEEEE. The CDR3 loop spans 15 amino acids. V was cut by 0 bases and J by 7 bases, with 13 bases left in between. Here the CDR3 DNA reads TGTGCCAGCAGCTTGGAGGCCACCGGCGGTGAAAAACTGTTTTTT. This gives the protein CASSLEATGGEKLFF.

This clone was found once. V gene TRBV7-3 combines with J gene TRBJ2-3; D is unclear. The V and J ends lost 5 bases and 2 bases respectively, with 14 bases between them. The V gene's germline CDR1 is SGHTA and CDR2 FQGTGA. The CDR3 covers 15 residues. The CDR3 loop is CASSLLAEDTDTQYF. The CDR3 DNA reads TGTGCCAGCAGCCTCCTGGCAGAGGACACAGATACGCAGTATTTT.

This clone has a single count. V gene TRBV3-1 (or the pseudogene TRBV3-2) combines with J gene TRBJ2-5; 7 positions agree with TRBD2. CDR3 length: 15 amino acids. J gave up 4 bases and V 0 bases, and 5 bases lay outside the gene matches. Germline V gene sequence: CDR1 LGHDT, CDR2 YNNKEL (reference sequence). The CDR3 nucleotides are TGTGCCAGCAGCCAAGATACGGGGGGTCCAGAGACCCAGTACTTC. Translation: CASSQDTGGPETQYF.

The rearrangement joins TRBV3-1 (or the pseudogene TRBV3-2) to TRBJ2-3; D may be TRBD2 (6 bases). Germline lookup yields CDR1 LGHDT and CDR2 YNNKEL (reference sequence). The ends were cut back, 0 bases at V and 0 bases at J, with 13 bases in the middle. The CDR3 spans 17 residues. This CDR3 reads CASSQDLNGTSTDTQYF. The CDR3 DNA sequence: TGTGCCAGCAGCCAAGATTTGAACGGGACTAGCACAGATACGCAGTATTTT.

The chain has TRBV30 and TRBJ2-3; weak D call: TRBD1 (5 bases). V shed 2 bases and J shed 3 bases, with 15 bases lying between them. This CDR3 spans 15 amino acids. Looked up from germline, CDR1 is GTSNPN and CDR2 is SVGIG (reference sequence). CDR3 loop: CAWSSGRVYTDTQYF. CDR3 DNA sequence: TGTGCCTGGAGTTCCGGCAGGGTCTATACAGATACGCAGTATTTT.

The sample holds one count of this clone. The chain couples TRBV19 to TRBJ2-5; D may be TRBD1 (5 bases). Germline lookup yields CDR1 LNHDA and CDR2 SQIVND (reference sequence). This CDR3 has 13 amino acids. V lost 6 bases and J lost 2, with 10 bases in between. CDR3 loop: CASRSRAQETQYF. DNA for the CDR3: TGTGCCAGTAGATCCAGGGCTCAAGAGACCCAGTACTTC.

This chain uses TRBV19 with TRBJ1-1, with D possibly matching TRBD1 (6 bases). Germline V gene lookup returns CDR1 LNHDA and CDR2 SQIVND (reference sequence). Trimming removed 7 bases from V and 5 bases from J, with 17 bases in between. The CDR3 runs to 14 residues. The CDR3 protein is CASTPNRVGTEAFF. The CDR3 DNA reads TGTGCCAGTACCCCGAACAGGGTTGGGACTGAAGCTTTCTTT.

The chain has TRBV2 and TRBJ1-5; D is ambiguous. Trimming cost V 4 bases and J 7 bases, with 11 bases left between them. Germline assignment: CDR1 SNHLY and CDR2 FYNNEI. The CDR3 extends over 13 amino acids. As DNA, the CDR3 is TGTGCCAGCAGTGGACAAACGGAACAGCCCCAGCATTTT. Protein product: CASSGQTEQPQHF. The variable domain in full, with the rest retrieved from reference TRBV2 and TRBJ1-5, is EPEVTQTPSHQVTQMGQEVILRCVPISNHLYFYWYRQILGQKVEFLVSFYNNEISEKSEIFDDQFSVERPDGSNFTLKIRSTKLEDSAMYFCASSGQTEQPQHFGDGTRLSIL.

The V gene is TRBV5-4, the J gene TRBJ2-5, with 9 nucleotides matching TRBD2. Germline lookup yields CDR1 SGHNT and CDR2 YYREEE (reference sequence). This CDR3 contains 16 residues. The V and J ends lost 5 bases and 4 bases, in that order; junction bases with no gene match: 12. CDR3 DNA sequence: TGTGCCAGCAGATCGAGCAGTAGCGGGAGCCCAGAGACCCAGTACTTC. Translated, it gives CASRSSSSGSPETQYF.

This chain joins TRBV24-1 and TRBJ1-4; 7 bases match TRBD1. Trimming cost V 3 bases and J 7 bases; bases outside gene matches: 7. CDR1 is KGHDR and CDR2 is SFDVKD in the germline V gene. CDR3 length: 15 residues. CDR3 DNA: TGTGCCACCAGTGATACCACAGGGGTGGGTGAAAAACTGTTTTTT. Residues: CATSDTTGVGEKLFF.